The 15 T cell receptor beta chains below were found in one sample sequenced in a study of blood T cell repertoires in COVID-19. The repertoire was sequenced with immunoSEQ multiplex PCR; TCRdb's copy has only in-frame clones and lacks some. The repertoire holds 150,000 to 200,000 clones, with 88% as singletons. The specimen was PBMCs or T cells enriched from blood (not recorded which). Source of these receptors: a woman between 18 and 29 years old who had recovered from COVID-19.

This rearrangement joins TRBV6-2 or TRBV6-3 to TRBJ1-2; D gene unclear. CDR3 length equals 14 residues. With 4 bases removed from V and 4 bases from J, the gap between germline ends came to 13 bases. CDR1 and CDR2 from the germline V gene are MNHEY and SVGEGT. CDR3 sequence: CASSLASSGYGYTF. DNA for the CDR3: TGTGCCAGCAGTTTGGCATCCTCGGGCTATGGCTACACCTTC.

The chain links TRBV2 to TRBJ2-1; TRBD2 is a possible D gene (6 bases). This CDR3 contains 15 residues. Germline values: CDR1 SNHLY, CDR2 FYNNEI. With 4 bases removed from V and 0 bases from J, the gap between germline ends came to 10 bases. The CDR3 is CASSGSGSSYNEQFF. The CDR3 DNA reads TGTGCCAGCAGTGGGTCCGGGAGCTCCTACAATGAGCAGTTCTTC.

This clone was seen repeatedly, ten times or more. V usage is TRBV4-3 and J usage is TRBJ1-6, with D tentatively TRBD1 (5 bases). CDR3 size: 13 residues. Germline-derived CDR1 and CDR2 are LGHNA and YSLEER. Deletions cut 1 base from V and 10 bases from J, with 8 bases between. The CDR3 loop reads CASSQAPGSPLHF. Written as DNA, the CDR3 is TGCGCCAGCAGCCAAGCGCCAGGGTCACCCCTCCACTTT.

The rearrangement joins TRBV6-5 to TRBJ1-4; D is perhaps TRBD1 (5 bases). The CDR3 runs to 15 residues. V lost 6 bases and J lost 8, with 19 bases in between. CDR1 and CDR2 (germline): MNHEY, SVGAGI. The CDR3 loop reads CASSPGPAGGEKLFF. In DNA, the CDR3 is TGTGCCAGCAGCCCAGGGCCCGCCGGAGGGGAAAAACTGTTTTTT.

This clone was found once. The chain has TRBV11-2 and TRBJ2-7, with 8 nucleotides matching TRBD2. Germline V lookup: CDR1 SGHAT, CDR2 FQNNGV. The V gene end was trimmed by 2 bases and the J gene end by 0 bases; junction bases not matched to a gene: 6. The CDR3 is made up of 16 amino acids. The CDR3 region has the DNA TGTGCCAGCAGCTTATACGGCGGGAGGAGCTCCTACGAGCAGTACTTC. Its protein product is CASSLYGGRSSYEQYF.

This chain uses TRBV9 with TRBJ2-3; D is undetermined. The CDR3 consists of 14 residues. V lost 4 bases, J lost 6 bases, and 15 bases lay in between. Germline V gene lookup returns CDR1 SGDLS and CDR2 YYNGEE. DNA of the CDR3: TGTGCCAGCAGCCCAAGTAGTTTTGCTGATACGCAGTATTTT. Protein sequence: CASSPSSFADTQYF.

The genes are TRBV5-6 and TRBJ2-6, with a possible D match to TRBD1 (5 bases). The CDR3 length is 14 residues. Trimming removed 4 bases at V and 4 bases at J, with 9 bases between. In germline, CDR1 is SGHDT, CDR2 YYEEEE. The CDR3, as DNA: TGTGCCAGCAGCCCCTGGGGCGGGGCCAACGTCCTGACTTTC. Translation gives CASSPWGGANVLTF.

Only one count was recorded for this clone. This sequence joins TRBV25-1 and TRBJ1-1; tentatively, D is TRBD1 (6 bases). The V end was cut by 1 base, the J end by 1 base, with 13 bases between. Germline CDR1 MGHDK, CDR2 SYGVNS. The CDR3 contains 16 residues. This CDR3 reads CASSELAGGPNTEAFF. DNA of the CDR3: TGTGCCAGCAGTGAATTGGCGGGGGGGCCGAACACTGAAGCTTTCTTT.

V gene TRBV28 combines with J gene TRBJ2-5; TRBD1 agrees at 7 bases. CDR3 size: 16 residues. J lost 2 bases, V lost 4 bases, and 10 bases had no gene match. From germline, CDR1 is MDHEN and CDR2 SYDVKM. Here the CDR3 DNA reads TGTGCCAGCAGTTCCTTTGACAGGGCTAAACAAGAGACCCAGTACTTC. It specifies CASSSFDRAKQETQYF. Variable domain in full (rest from reference TRBV28 and TRBJ2-5): DVKVTQSSRYLVKRTGEKVFLECVQDMDHENMFWYRQDPGLGLRLIYFSYDVKMKEKGDIPEGYSVSREKKERFSLILESASTNQTSMYLCASSSFDRAKQETQYFGPGTRLLVL.

This chain links TRBV18 with TRBJ2-7, with D possibly TRBD1 on 5 matching bases. Per the germline V gene, CDR1 is KGHSH and CDR2 is LQKENI. The CDR3 contains 15 residues. Trimming cost V 3 bases and J 3 bases, with 15 bases left between them. The CDR3 reads CASSPSGQGHYEQYF. DNA for the CDR3: TGTGCCAGCTCACCCTCAGGACAAGGGCACTACGAGCAGTACTTC.

This chain links TRBV25-1 with TRBJ1-2; TRBD1 aligns across 11 bases. The CDR3 totals 13 residues. V shed 11 bases, J shed 5 bases, and the junction held 7 bases outside the gene matches. Germline values: CDR1 MGHDK, CDR2 SYGVNS. The chain's CDR3 is CASRDRGLYGYTF. DNA for the CDR3: TGTGCCTCCAGGGACAGGGGGTTGTATGGCTACACCTTC.

The gene calls are TRBV28 and TRBJ2-7; 14 bases match TRBD2. The CDR3 spans 18 residues. The V and J ends lost 1 base and 5 bases, in that order; junction bases with no gene match: 10. CDR1 and CDR2 (germline): MDHEN, SYDVKM. CDR3 bases: TGTGCCAGCAGTTTATCCATAACCGGGACTAGCGGGAGCGACGAGCAGTACTTC. Translated, it gives CASSLSITGTSGSDEQYF.

The chain has TRBV5-1 and TRBJ2-2; D may be TRBD2 (5 bases). V shed 2 bases and J shed 2 bases, with 13 bases lying between them. This CDR3 region has 16 residues. The V gene's germline CDR1 is SGHRS and CDR2 YFSETQ. The CDR3 loop reads CASSFLGEKNTGELFF. For the CDR3, the DNA is TGCGCCAGCAGCTTTCTCGGGGAAAAAAACACCGGGGAGCTGTTTTTT.

The chain carries TRBV28 and TRBJ1-1, with 8 bases aligning to TRBD1. The CDR3 totals 14 residues. Germline values: CDR1 MDHEN, CDR2 SYDVKM. The trim removed 6 bases at V and 7 bases at J, leaving 10 bases unmatched. CDR3 bases: TGTGCCAGCAGCGAGGACAGGGTAAATGGTGAAGCTTTCTTT. Amino acids: CASSEDRVNGEAFF.

V and J are TRBV6-2 or TRBV6-3 and TRBJ2-2; weak D call: TRBD2 (6 bases). The ends were cut back, 4 bases at V and 5 bases at J, with 17 bases in the middle. The germline gives CDR1 MNHEY, CDR2 SVGEGT. CDR3 length: 16 residues. The CDR3 nucleotides are TGTGCCAGCAGTTTCGCGGGGATGAGGAGGACCGGGGAGCTGTTTTTT. Amino acids: CASSFAGMRRTGELFF.